The T cell receptor (beta chain) under discussion was sequenced for a study of blood T cells in healthy people across ages (dated by TCRdb to the mid-2010s). Some background on the complete study: In model experiments, roughly one uniquely barcoded TCR beta cDNA molecule per two T cells was captured by template switching. The donors were divided into four age groups: young (average about 16 years), middle-aged (around 37), aged (62) and long-lived (roughly 82). Using deep sequencing normalized with unique cDNA molecular identifiers, the study measured how TCR beta repertoire diversity changes with age. For two donors (one aged 18 to 30 and one aged 80 or older), the study analyzed two additional independent replicas of 1 million unique cDNA reads from the same blood draw. Findings and caveats that apply to the study as a whole: Compared with the aged group, more naive CD4+ T cells, fewer expanded clones and increased TCR diversity were shown by the long-lived group, suggesting age selection. Total diversity estimates from one million sequenced T cells were considered lower bounds and underestimates. A strong correlation was found between observed TCR beta diversity and the percentage of naive T cells measured by flow cytometry. Observed TCR beta diversity per million T cells fell roughly linearly with age, and a significant reduction was already apparent by age around 36. The CMV infection status of donors was not known, potentially confounding age-related changes in expanded clonotypes. Bulk unsorted PBMC profiling prevented conclusive comparison of naive and antigen-experienced compartments.

The junction shows trimming of 4 bases on V and 5 bases on J, and the gene matches do not reach 11 bases of it. Taken from the germline V gene, the CDR1 and CDR2 loops are SGDLS and YYNGEE. Reading from cysteine to phenylalanine, the CDR3 counts 16 amino acids. Only the CDR3 DNA is retained, 48 bases long and in frame from the first base. The 40 or so donors, aged about 6 to 100 years, were systemically healthy Caucasian individuals from Russia. Each donor gave ten milliliters of peripheral blood, collected into EDTA-treated Vacutainer tubes. Ficoll-Paque density-gradient centrifugation was used to isolate PBMCs, with at least 6 million obtained per sample. Trizol reagent was used to extract total RNA from the PBMCs, yielding at least 5 micrograms per sample. For every donor, an aliquot of PBMCs went through flow cytometry to measure the percentages of naive CD45RAhigh/CD27high T cells. Library preparation used 5' RACE. The sequencer was an Illumina HiSeq 2500. A second PCR of about 7 to 12 cycles was run with a J-beta primer mix and a sample-barcoded 5' primer. Each TCR beta cDNA molecule received a unique molecular identifier from a template-switch 5' adaptor carrying 12 random nucleotides. Each sample yielded at least 2.5 million CDR3-containing paired-end reads. The Mint cDNA synthesis kit, primed by a TRBC-specific oligonucleotide, was used to synthesize first-strand cDNA from all RNA. Following uracil-DNA glycosylase treatment, all cDNA underwent a first 18-cycle PCR with the universal primers M1SS and BC2_uni_R. The source study handled its data this way. Each sample was normalized by randomly selecting 1 million high-quality reads, each carrying a distinct molecular identifier. Instead of being binned into consensus sequences, reads with shared molecular identifiers were discarded. MiTCR, run with a Q25 quality threshold and the strictest error-elimination algorithm, handled CDR3 identification, clonotype clustering and error correction. Lower-bound total TCR beta diversity was estimated with a nonparametric unseen species model using Euler transformation. The public sequencing data were trimmed at Q25 with fastp and processed into clonotypes with MiXCR by TCRdb, which kept only in-frame beta chains. Rows merge per CDR3 protein into single entries with the most common DNA and genes. TCRdb's processing, not the study's, gives the V and J calls here. Present in this sample are a few hundred thousand distinct CDR3 sequences, about 27% of which were seen just once. Approximately 3.6% of the sample comes from the top ten.

A remark on this clonotype: Its target antigen remains unknown. Per-base quality was not reported, and no clone a single base away is much larger than it.

These data were likewise used in another study, on T cells of mothers and their children. As the second publication notes: Nine systemically healthy Caucasian individuals, comprising three mothers and their six children, were included as donors. cDNA synthesis consumed the entire amount of extracted RNA, loaded at about 1.6 ug RNA in each 15 ul reaction. In the second PCR, the M1S primer added sample barcodes and 2-4 random nucleotides. Over 9.5 million TCR beta CDR3 reads were obtained for each mother, and around 2.7 million reads were obtained for each child. TCR recombination output is similarly shaped by thymic selection in related and unrelated pairs, with a minor effect exerted by inherited differences. Normalized repertoire overlap was always found to be slightly, but never significantly, higher in related mother-child pairs than in unrelated mother-child pairs. Persistent microchimeric T cell clones were not detected, at a sensitivity of 95 to 100 clones per million clonotypes. In the study, deep NGS was used to compare the TCR beta repertoires of mothers and children, and features distinguishing related mother-child pairs from unrelated individuals were sought. The mean age was around 40 +/- 4 years for the mothers and about 12 +/- 4 years for the children. After adapter ligation with NEBNext reagents, the libraries were sequenced on Illumina HiSeq 2000 with 100+100 nt paired-end reads. To prevent cross-contamination, the mother and child libraries were prepared one month apart and sequenced in separate runs. For each donor, between roughly 450,000 and 2,200,000 distinct TCR beta clonotypes were identified. Naive TCR beta clonotypes were estimated from low-frequency clonotypes matched to each donor's FACS-determined naive share, without sorting.

This TCR was recovered from a boy aged 2 to 10 in good health. The sample was blood. The chain is encoded by TRBV9 joined to TRBJ2-1; TRBD1 lines up with 8 middle nucleotides. CDR3 reads: CASSPTGQGTNNEQFF. The DNA reads as follows: TGTGCCAGCAGCCCTACAGGACAGGGCACGAACAATGAGCAGTTCTTC.